Listed below are T cell receptor beta chains from one sample, sequenced in a study of blood T cells in healthy people across ages. From the 5' RACE reads, TCRdb called clonotypes with MiXCR, one entry per CDR3 protein. The sample shows roughly 700,000 distinct CDR3 sequences, around 49% of them seen only once. The sequenced sample was blood. The receptors stem from a woman aged 55-70 years in good health. CDR3s include the opening cysteine and the closing phenylalanine or tryptophan. Fields, in order: D gene, J gene, V gene, clone size, CDR3 DNA, CDR3 protein. D genes are given only for firm matches. The listing skips clone size in some rows; elsewhere it reads once, few, many or a size class.

>TRBD1|TRBJ2-1|TRBV7-3|once
TGTGCCAGCAGCCGAGGCAGGGGGTACAATGAGCAGTTCTTC
CASSRGRGYNEQFF
>TRBD1|TRBJ1-5|TRBV7-8|few
TGTGCCAGCAGCCAGGGGGGCCGCAATCAGCCCCAGCATTTT
CASSQGGRNQPQHF
>TRBD2|TRBJ2-1|TRBV4-2|.
TGTGCCAGCAGCCAGGGACTAGCGGGAGCTGTCTATGAGCAGTTCTTC
CASSQGLAGAVYEQFF
>.|TRBJ1-1|TRBV27|few
TGTGCCAGCAGAACTAGGTTGAACACTGAAGCTTTCTTT
CASRTRLNTEAFF
>.|TRBJ2-7|TRBV20-1|.
TGCAGTGCACGTCTTGGGGCTAGCGCACGATTGTGGTACGAGCAGTACTTC
CSARLGASARLWYEQYF
>TRBD1|TRBJ1-5|TRBV4-3|.
TGCGCCAGCAGCCAGGCCGGGACAGAGGGTCAGCCCCAGCATTTT
CASSQAGTEGQPQHF
>.|TRBJ2-1|TRBV14|.
TGTGCCAGCAGCCAAGAACGCGGAATTACTACCCTCAATGAGCAGTTCTTC
CASSQERGITTLNEQFF
>TRBD2|TRBJ2-1|TRBV28|.
TGTGCCAGCAGTTCGATGACTAGCGGCTCCTACAATGAGCAGTTCTTC
CASSSMTSGSYNEQFF
>.|TRBJ1-4|TRBV27|.
TGTGCCAGCAGTTTAGTGAGGAGGGAGAGTGAAAAACTGTTTTTT
CASSLVRRESEKLFF
>.|TRBJ2-7|TRBV28|few
TGTGCCAGCAAAGGAGGCCAGAGAATCTACGAGCAGTACTTC
CASKGGQRIYEQYF
>.|TRBJ2-2|TRBV15|.
TGTGCCACCAGCAGAGATAAGAGATGGGACCCGAGGGGGACCGGGGAGCTGTTTTTT
CATSRDKRWDPRGTGELFF
>.|TRBJ2-1|TRBV7-9|.
TGTGCCAGCAGCGGAGTTTCCTACAATGAGCAGTTCTTC
CASSGVSYNEQFF
>TRBD1|TRBJ1-2|TRBV27|.
TGTGCCAGCAGTCCCCGACAGGGGTCGAGTGGCCACACCTTC
CASSPRQGSSGHTF
>TRBD1|TRBJ2-7|TRBV29-1|few
TGCAGCGTTAGTAACAGGGGGGACGAGCAGTACTTC
CSVSNRGDEQYF
>TRBD2|TRBJ2-1|TRBV20-1|few
TGCAGTGCTGGTATAGCGGGAGTACTATATGAGCAGTTCTTC
CSAGIAGVLYEQFF
>.|TRBJ1-4|TRBV6-5|.
TGTGCCAGCAGGACAAGGACAGAACATCTTGGCGAAAAACTGTTTTTT
CASRTRTEHLGEKLFF
>TRBD1|TRBJ2-1|TRBV4-2|few
TGTGCCAGCAGCCATACCCTGACAGGGGGCATCCAGGGTACCTACAATGAGCAGTTCTTC
CASSHTLTGGIQGTYNEQFF
>TRBD2|TRBJ2-1|TRBV7-2|.
TGTGCCAGCAGCTTAAAGCGGGGGGGTGGCAATGAGCAGTTCTTC
CASSLKRGGGNEQFF
>.|TRBJ2-1|TRBV7-2|few
TGTGCCAGCAGCTCGGGCTATGAGCAGTTCTTC
CASSSGYEQFF
>.|TRBJ1-1|TRBV6-2/TRBV6-3|.
TGTGCCAGCGCCTGGGGTCAGACTGAAGCTTTCTTT
CASAWGQTEAFF
>TRBD1|TRBJ1-1|TRBV12-5|.
TGTGCTAGTGGTTCCTCGTCCGGGACAGGGGGCTCCACTGAAGCTTTCTTT
CASGSSSGTGGSTEAFF
>TRBD1|TRBJ2-7|TRBV30|.
TGTGCCTGGAGTGTTGGCCTTGACAGGGTCTACGAGCAGTACTTC
CAWSVGLDRVYEQYF
>TRBD1|TRBJ2-7|TRBV12-3/TRBV12-4|.
TGTGCCAGCAGTTTTGGGGACAGGGGCCACGAGCAGTACTTC
CASSFGDRGHEQYF
>.|TRBJ2-1|TRBV6-2/TRBV6-3|.
TGTGCCACCCTGGACTGGGCGGGGAATTACAATGAGCAGTTCTTC
CATLDWAGNYNEQFF
>.|TRBJ2-5|TRBV20-1|.
TGCAGTGCTAGAGATCGAATGGACTCCCAAGAGACCCAGTACTTC
CSARDRMDSQETQYF
>TRBD2|TRBJ2-7|TRBV6-6|few
TGTGCCAGCAACACAGCGGGATCCTACGAGCAGTACTTC
CASNTAGSYEQYF
>TRBD1|TRBJ2-1|TRBV4-3|once
TGCGCCAGCAGCCAAGATGGGACAGGCCCTGATGAGCAGTTCTTC
CASSQDGTGPDEQFF
>TRBD2|TRBJ2-5|TRBV29-1|.
TGCAGCGTTGAAGAGGCTAGCGGGAGAAGTAATGAGCAGTACTTC
CSVEEASGRSNEQYF
>.|TRBJ1-1|TRBV4-2|.
TGTGCCAGCAGCCCCATGGTGAACACTGAAGCTTTCTTT
CASSPMVNTEAFF
>TRBD2|TRBJ2-7|TRBV20-1|.
TGCAGTGCTAGAGACTCTAGCGGGAGCACCTACGAGCAGTACTTC
CSARDSSGSTYEQYF
>.|TRBJ2-4|TRBV3-1|.
TGTGCCAGCAGCCTTCTCAGATCCGCCAAAAACATTCAGTACTTC
CASSLLRSAKNIQYF
>.|TRBJ1-6|TRBV5-1|.
TGCGCCAGCACCCCGGGGACCCAAGGGAATTCACCCCTCCACTTT
CASTPGTQGNSPLHF
>TRBD1|TRBJ2-7|TRBV13|few
TGTGCCAGCAGTGACCGGGACAGGGTAGCCGACGAGCAGTACTTC
CASSDRDRVADEQYF
>TRBD2|TRBJ2-1|TRBV20-1|once
TGCAGTGCTAGAGATGACACTAGCGGGAGGGGTGAGCAGTTCTTC
CSARDDTSGRGEQFF
>.|TRBJ2-1|TRBV7-2|.
TGTGCCAGCAGCTTAGGCGGGACAATTTACAATGAGCAGTTCTTC
CASSLGGTIYNEQFF
>.|TRBJ1-2|TRBV20-1|few
TGCAGTGCTAAGGTCCCTTCGACTTCCTATGGCTACACCTTC
CSAKVPSTSYGYTF
>.|TRBJ2-1|TRBV20-1|.
TGCAGTGCTGAGGGCGGTTTCAATGAGCAGTTCTTC
CSAEGGFNEQFF
>TRBD1|TRBJ1-1|TRBV7-2|few
TGTGCCAGCAGCTTTCAGGGGGCCGACACTGAAGCTTTCTTT
CASSFQGADTEAFF
>.|TRBJ2-5|TRBV3-1|.
TGTGCCAGCGGCCCCCGGGAGCGGCTCAAAGAGACCCAGTACTTC
CASGPRERLKETQYF
>.|TRBJ2-3|TRBV9|few
TGTGCCAGCAGCGTCGGCCCGCGCACAGATACGCAGTATTTT
CASSVGPRTDTQYF
>.|TRBJ2-5|TRBV29-1|many
TGCAGCGTTACTAGAGGAGTAGAGACCCAGTACTTC
CSVTRGVETQYF
>.|TRBJ2-5|TRBV28|.
TGTGCCAGCAGTTTCGAGCGGCAGGGGGGAGAGACCCAGTACTTC
CASSFERQGGETQYF
>.|TRBJ2-1|TRBV28|once
TGTGCCAGCAGTTCCGGGACCCCTGGGTACAATGAGCAGTTCTTC
CASSSGTPGYNEQFF
>.|TRBJ1-3|TRBV20-1|.
TGCAGTGCCCCCCCCGACGGGCGATTCTCTGGAAACACCATATATTTT
CSAPPDGRFSGNTIYF
>.|TRBJ1-1|TRBV7-9|few
TGTGCCAGCAGCCCAGGACCGTTGGCGGGTGAAGCTTTCTTT
CASSPGPLAGEAFF
>.|TRBJ2-5|TRBV9|few
TGTGCCAGCAGCGTAGTGCCAGGAGGAGAGACCCAGTACTTC
CASSVVPGGETQYF
>TRBD2|TRBJ2-7|TRBV20-1|.
TGCAGTGCTAGGGGGAGGGCCAGCTCCTACGAGCAGTACTTC
CSARGRASSYEQYF
>.|TRBJ1-6|TRBV20-1|.
TGCAGTGCTAGACGGCCGGGTCAGGGACTTTCACCCCTCCACTTT
CSARRPGQGLSPLHF
>.|TRBJ2-1|TRBV4-3|few
TGCGCCAGCAGCCAAGGAGGGGGCAATGAGCAGTTCTTC
CASSQGGGNEQFF
>TRBD2|TRBJ2-1|TRBV10-3|.
TGTGCCATCAGCAAACTAGCGGAGACCTACAATGAGCAGTTCTTC
CAISKLAETYNEQFF
>.|TRBJ1-5|TRBV4-3|few
TGCGCCAGCAGCCAAGATTTGGGTTATCAGCCCCAGCATTTT
CASSQDLGYQPQHF
>.|TRBJ2-1|TRBV5-1|.
TGCGCCAGCAGCTCAAGAGGGAGAGGGGTGTTCTTC
CASSSRGRGVFF
>TRBD1|TRBJ1-2|TRBV5-5|few
TGTGCCAGCAGCCTAGGGACAGCAGATTATGGCTACACCTTC
CASSLGTADYGYTF
>TRBD1|TRBJ2-4|TRBV12-3/TRBV12-4|.
TGTGCCAGCATTTCCGGGACAGATCTAGCCAAAAACATTCAGTACTTC
CASISGTDLAKNIQYF
>.|TRBJ2-7|TRBV9|.
TGTGCCAGCAGCGGACTAAGGAGCGAGCAGTACTTC
CASSGLRSEQYF